Listed below are T cell receptor beta chains from one sample, sequenced in a study of blood T cell repertoires in COVID-19. TCRdb keeps only in-frame clones here, not all; method: immunoSEQ multiplex PCR. The sample records about 200,000 clones, 65% to 85% being singletons. Sequencing input: peripheral blood. The receptors shown here come from a man aged 35 to 55 with acute or convalescent COVID-19. Both conserved end residues are part of each CDR3. A D gene is named only where the DNA matches it firmly. Clone size is stated in some rows and not others, as once, few, many or a class when expanded.

d_gene: TRBD2; v_gene: TRBV29-1; j_gene: TRBJ2-7; abundance: -; CDR3aa: CSVESSGVTYEQYF; CDR3nt: TGCAGCGTTGAGTCTAGCGGGGTAACTTACGAGCAGTACTTC
d_gene: TRBD1; v_gene: TRBV27; j_gene: TRBJ2-3; abundance: -; CDR3aa: CASSDRPGQGYF; CDR3nt: TGTGCCAGCAGTGACAGACCGGGACAGGGGTATTTT
d_gene: TRBD1; v_gene: TRBV5-5; j_gene: TRBJ1-5; abundance: -; CDR3aa: CASRSDRGDQPQHF; CDR3nt: TGTGCCAGCAGATCGGACAGGGGGGATCAGCCCCAGCATTTT
d_gene: TRBD1; v_gene: TRBV9; j_gene: TRBJ1-1; abundance: -; CDR3aa: CASSVIGTGDTEAFF; CDR3nt: TGTGCCAGCAGCGTTATAGGAACAGGGGACACTGAAGCTTTCTTT
d_gene: -; v_gene: TRBV9; j_gene: TRBJ1-6; abundance: -; CDR3aa: CASSELQGRSPLHF; CDR3nt: TGTGCCAGCAGCGAATTACAGGGCCGGTCACCCCTCCACTTT
d_gene: -; v_gene: TRBV6-5; j_gene: TRBJ2-3; abundance: -; CDR3aa: CASSYSPGLSTDTQYF; CDR3nt: TGTGCCAGCAGTTACTCGCCGGGACTTTCCACAGATACGCAGTATTTT
d_gene: TRBD1; v_gene: TRBV7-2; j_gene: TRBJ2-7; abundance: -; CDR3aa: CASSIEGGLIYEQYF; CDR3nt: TGTGCCAGCAGCATCGAAGGGGGCTTAATCTACGAGCAGTACTTC
d_gene: -; v_gene: TRBV9; j_gene: TRBJ1-3; abundance: -; CDR3aa: CASSAGLSGNTIYF; CDR3nt: TGTGCCAGCAGTGCCGGTCTCTCTGGAAACACCATATATTTT
d_gene: -; v_gene: TRBV12-3/TRBV12-4; j_gene: TRBJ1-5; abundance: -; CDR3aa: CASGGRANQPQHF; CDR3nt: TGTGCCAGCGGGGGCAGGGCCAATCAGCCCCAGCATTTT
d_gene: TRBD1; v_gene: TRBV4-2; j_gene: TRBJ1-5; abundance: few; CDR3aa: CASSLGDSISNQPQHF; CDR3nt: TGTGCCAGCAGCCTTGGGGACAGCATTAGCAATCAGCCCCAGCATTTT
d_gene: TRBD1; v_gene: TRBV6-2/TRBV6-3; j_gene: TRBJ1-4; abundance: once; CDR3aa: CASSRGDSRFF; CDR3nt: TGTGCCAGCAGCCGCGGGGACAGCCGTTTTTTT
d_gene: -; v_gene: TRBV27; j_gene: TRBJ1-4; abundance: few; CDR3aa: CASSQFATNEKLFF; CDR3nt: TGTGCCAGCAGCCAGTTTGCAACTAATGAAAAACTGTTTTTT
d_gene: TRBD1; v_gene: TRBV7-2; j_gene: TRBJ2-7; abundance: -; CDR3aa: CASSLDPGQGRGEQYF; CDR3nt: TGTGCCAGCAGCTTAGACCCGGGACAGGGGCGCGGCGAGCAGTACTTC
d_gene: TRBD2; v_gene: TRBV13; j_gene: TRBJ2-7; abundance: -; CDR3aa: CASSLVPSGRINQSYEQYF; CDR3nt: TGTGCCAGCAGCTTAGTCCCTAGCGGGAGGATCAACCAGAGCTACGAGCAGTACTTC
d_gene: -; v_gene: TRBV5-1; j_gene: TRBJ2-2; abundance: -; CDR3aa: CASSLEWGGTGELFF; CDR3nt: TGCGCCAGCAGCTTGGAGTGGGGCGGTACCGGGGAGCTGTTTTTT
d_gene: TRBD2; v_gene: TRBV4-3; j_gene: TRBJ2-2; abundance: -; CDR3aa: CASSHSGSRTGELFF; CDR3nt: TGCGCCAGCAGCCACAGCGGGAGTAGGACCGGGGAGCTGTTTTTT
d_gene: TRBD1; v_gene: TRBV5-1; j_gene: TRBJ2-5; abundance: -; CDR3aa: CASSPYSGTGDFQYF; CDR3nt: TGCGCCAGCAGCCCATACTCCGGGACAGGGGATTTCCAGTACTTC
d_gene: TRBD2; v_gene: TRBV11-3; j_gene: TRBJ2-1; abundance: -; CDR3aa: CASSLETSGRSNEQFF; CDR3nt: TGTGCCAGCAGCTTAGAGACTAGCGGGAGGTCCAATGAGCAGTTCTTC
d_gene: -; v_gene: TRBV1; j_gene: TRBJ2-7; abundance: -; CDR3aa: CTSSPGLACGEQYF; CDR3nt: TGCACCAGCAGCCCGGGACTAGCCTGCGGCGAGCAGTACTTC
d_gene: TRBD1; v_gene: TRBV23-1; j_gene: TRBJ1-1; abundance: -; CDR3aa: CASIPTGGHTEAFF; CDR3nt: TGCGCCAGCATACCAACAGGGGGACACACTGAAGCTTTCTTT
d_gene: TRBD2; v_gene: TRBV5-6; j_gene: TRBJ2-1; abundance: -; CDR3aa: CASSRTSGRDEQFF; CDR3nt: TGTGCCAGCAGCCGGACTAGCGGGAGGGATGAGCAGTTCTTC
d_gene: -; v_gene: TRBV7-7; j_gene: TRBJ1-4; abundance: -; CDR3aa: CASSLAGGANEKLFF; CDR3nt: TGTGCCAGCAGCTTAGCGGGGGGGGCTAATGAAAAACTGTTTTTT
d_gene: -; v_gene: TRBV30; j_gene: TRBJ1-1; abundance: -; CDR3aa: CAWSVTQNTEAFF; CDR3nt: TGTGCCTGGAGTGTAACACAGAACACTGAAGCTTTCTTT
d_gene: TRBD1; v_gene: TRBV6-5; j_gene: TRBJ1-1; abundance: -; CDR3aa: CASRVQGDTEAFF; CDR3nt: TGTGCCAGCAGGGTACAGGGGGACACTGAAGCTTTCTTT
d_gene: TRBD1; v_gene: TRBV10-3; j_gene: TRBJ1-5; abundance: -; CDR3aa: CAISRDREVYQPQHF; CDR3nt: TGTGCCATCAGCCGGGACAGGGAGGTTTATCAGCCCCAGCATTTT
d_gene: TRBD2; v_gene: TRBV4-2; j_gene: TRBJ2-7; abundance: -; CDR3aa: CASSPLAGHPYEQYF; CDR3nt: TGTGCCAGCAGCCCCTTAGCGGGACACCCCTACGAGCAGTACTTC
d_gene: TRBD1; v_gene: TRBV5-6; j_gene: TRBJ1-1; abundance: -; CDR3aa: CASSLPQGAYAFF; CDR3nt: TGTGCCAGCAGCTTGCCACAGGGGGCGTACGCTTTCTTT
d_gene: -; v_gene: TRBV5-6; j_gene: TRBJ1-2; abundance: once; CDR3aa: CASRGDYGYTF; CDR3nt: TGTGCCAGCCGGGGGGACTATGGCTACACCTTC
d_gene: TRBD1; v_gene: TRBV6-5; j_gene: TRBJ1-2; abundance: -; CDR3aa: CASRGTGAGYGYTF; CDR3nt: TGTGCCAGCAGGGGGACAGGGGCGGGGTATGGCTACACCTTC
d_gene: -; v_gene: TRBV10-1; j_gene: TRBJ1-4; abundance: -; CDR3aa: CASSETSGGTSEKLFF; CDR3nt: TGCGCCAGCAGTGAGACCTCGGGGGGAACCTCCGAAAAACTGTTTTTT
d_gene: -; v_gene: TRBV29-1; j_gene: TRBJ2-3; abundance: -; CDR3aa: CSVGFGSSTDTQYF; CDR3nt: TGCAGCGTTGGGTTCGGTTCTAGCACAGATACGCAGTATTTT
d_gene: TRBD1; v_gene: TRBV19; j_gene: TRBJ1-5; abundance: -; CDR3aa: CASSTTGVGSARQPQHF; CDR3nt: TGTGCCAGTAGTACTACAGGGGTCGGGTCGGCCCGGCAGCCCCAGCATTTT
d_gene: TRBD1; v_gene: TRBV4-2; j_gene: TRBJ2-5; abundance: -; CDR3aa: CASSQGDRAIQETQYF; CDR3nt: TGTGCCAGCAGCCAGGGGGACAGAGCCATCCAAGAGACCCAGTACTTC
d_gene: TRBD1; v_gene: TRBV5-4; j_gene: TRBJ2-2; abundance: -; CDR3aa: CASSWDRGTGELFF; CDR3nt: TGTGCCAGCAGCTGGGACAGGGGAACCGGGGAGCTGTTTTTT
d_gene: -; v_gene: TRBV2; j_gene: TRBJ1-4; abundance: -; CDR3aa: CASSLGVEEKLFF; CDR3nt: TGTGCCAGCAGCCTAGGGGTAGAAGAAAAACTGTTTTTT
d_gene: -; v_gene: TRBV19; j_gene: TRBJ1-1; abundance: -; CDR3aa: CASSKGTGGRLNTEAFF; CDR3nt: TGTGCCAGTAGTAAGGGGACGGGGGGGAGATTGAACACTGAAGCTTTCTTT
d_gene: TRBD2; v_gene: TRBV5-4; j_gene: TRBJ2-3; abundance: -; CDR3aa: CASSPGGSGRSDTQYF; CDR3nt: TGTGCCAGCAGCCCTGGCGGTAGCGGGAGGTCAGATACGCAGTATTTT
d_gene: -; v_gene: TRBV7-9; j_gene: TRBJ2-1; abundance: -; CDR3aa: CASSVQATISYNEQFF; CDR3nt: TGTGCCAGCAGCGTACAGGCTACGATCTCCTACAATGAGCAGTTCTTC
d_gene: -; v_gene: TRBV19; j_gene: TRBJ2-4; abundance: -; CDR3aa: CASRDSVAKNIQYF; CDR3nt: TGTGCCAGCAGAGACAGCGTAGCCAAAAACATTCAGTACTTC
d_gene: TRBD1; v_gene: TRBV5-4; j_gene: TRBJ1-6; abundance: -; CDR3aa: CASSWDRANSPLHF; CDR3nt: TGTGCCAGCAGCTGGGACAGGGCTAATTCACCCCTCCACTTT
d_gene: -; v_gene: TRBV4-1; j_gene: TRBJ2-3; abundance: -; CDR3aa: CASSQDRSGYESDTQYF; CDR3nt: TGCGCCAGCAGCCAAGACCGGAGCGGCTATGAATCAGATACGCAGTATTTT
d_gene: TRBD2; v_gene: TRBV2; j_gene: TRBJ2-5; abundance: once; CDR3aa: CASSGGLAGEETQYF; CDR3nt: TGTGCCAGCAGTGGGGGACTAGCGGGAGAAGAGACCCAGTACTTC
d_gene: -; v_gene: TRBV20-1; j_gene: TRBJ2-4; abundance: -; CDR3aa: CSAILRNIQYF; CDR3nt: TGCAGTGCTATACTAAGAAACATTCAGTACTTC
d_gene: -; v_gene: TRBV25-1; j_gene: TRBJ2-7; abundance: many; CDR3aa: CASSGGDYEQYF; CDR3nt: TGTGCCAGCAGTGGGGGGGACTACGAGCAGTACTTC
d_gene: -; v_gene: TRBV12-3/TRBV12-4; j_gene: TRBJ2-7; abundance: -; CDR3aa: CASSLQTYEQYF; CDR3nt: TGTGCCAGCAGTCTCCAGACCTACGAGCAGTACTTC
d_gene: TRBD2; v_gene: TRBV29-1; j_gene: TRBJ2-5; abundance: -; CDR3aa: CSVRGGRAGETQYF; CDR3nt: TGCAGCGTTAGGGGAGGGAGGGCCGGAGAGACCCAGTACTTC
d_gene: -; v_gene: TRBV6-6; j_gene: TRBJ1-5; abundance: once; CDR3aa: CASSYLRNQPQHF; CDR3nt: TGTGCCAGCAGTTACCTACGCAATCAGCCCCAGCATTTT